Here is one T cell receptor beta chain with its context. Its antigen is unknown. Separate from the 666-subject first cohort, the roughly 130-subject validation cohort was the one that the donors belonged to. The data originate from a study of cytomegalovirus exposure and HLA in healthy donors. This table comes from immunoSEQ multiplex PCR, and its TCRdb copy is limited to in-frame clones, with some not included. The top ten hold approximately 0.73% of the sample, which has tens of thousands of clones, 90% to 95% seen once. Study observations and caveats: In vitro data verified three CMV-associated chains as specific for CMV antigens.

From germline, CDR1 is MGHDK and CDR2 SYGVNS. Trimming removed 4 bases from V and 6 bases from J; junction bases left unmatched: 3. CDR3 length: 13 amino acids. The sequence was obtained from a woman aged 18-29 years in good health and CMV-seronegative. The chain joins TRBV25-1 to TRBJ1-2; 9 nucleotides match TRBD1. Material: PBMCs. The DNA for the CDR3 is TGTGCCAGCAGTGGGAGGACAGGGGATGGCTACACCTTC. Translated: CASSGRTGDGYTF.